The next 18 T cell receptor beta chains were all read from a single sample in a study of CD8+CD57+ T cells in acquired aplastic anemia (dated by TCRdb to 2016 to 2018). Data came from an Illumina HiSeq 2000. Profiling of TCR beta VDJ combinations and CDR3 sequences used genomic DNA as the template. TCRdb reprocessed the public reads (quality trimming at Q25 with fastp, clone calling with MiXCR) and kept in-frame beta chains. Here each entry gathers all rows of one CDR3 protein and keeps the most common genes and DNA. The sample has some 70,000 distinct CDR3 sequences on record, 45% to 60% of them singletons. Approximately 8.3% of the sample goes to the ten largest clones. The specimen was sorted CD4+, CD8+, or CD8+CD57+ T cells (not recorded which) from PBMCs. The receptors come from a human donor in good health, serving as a control.

A remark on this clonotype: A junction end diverges from the germline sequence, so it may reflect a read error. V is TRBV10-3 and J is TRBJ1-5; no reliable D call. CDR3 length: 13 amino acids. Germline V gene lookup returns CDR1 ENHRY and CDR2 SYGVKD. CDR3 DNA: TGTGCCATCAGTGAGGACACTTATCAGCTCCAGCATTTT. This gives the protein CAISEDTYQLQHF.

The V call is TRBV7-2, the J call TRBJ2-3; D unresolved. Trimming pared 4 bases from V and 4 bases from J, leaving 6 bases between. Germline CDR1 is SGHTA and CDR2 is FQGNSA. The CDR3 totals 12 residues. DNA of the CDR3: TGTGCCAGCAGCTCGTCCCCAGATACGCAGTATTTT. This translates into CASSSSPDTQYF. Together with reference TRBV7-2 and TRBJ2-3, the CDR3 gives the full variable domain: GAGVSQSPSNKVTEKGKDVELRCDPISGHTALYWYRQSLGQGLEFLIYFQGNSAPDKSGLPSDRFSAERTGGSVSTLTIQRTQQEDSAVYLCASSSSPDTQYFGPGTRLTVL.

V gene TRBV9 combines with J gene TRBJ2-1; D is uncertain. The CDR3 length is 13 residues. The V and J ends lost 3 bases and 5 bases respectively, with 9 bases between them. Looked up from germline, CDR1 is SGDLS and CDR2 is YYNGEE. CDR3 amino acids: CASSGHADNEQFF. The CDR3 nucleotides read TGTGCCAGCAGCGGCCACGCGGACAATGAGCAGTTCTTC.

This clonotype came up many times. The rearrangement links TRBV30 to TRBJ1-5; D gene uncertain. CDR1 is GTSNPN, CDR2 SVGIG, per germline (reference sequence). The CDR3 contains 13 residues. V was pared by 7 bases and J by 2 bases, with 12 bases between. The CDR3 DNA is TGTGCCTTCCAGGAATTGGGCAATCAGCCCCAGCATTTT. Protein sequence: CAFQELGNQPQHF.

This rearrangement joins TRBV15 to TRBJ2-3; D not certain. CDR1 LNHNV and CDR2 YYDKDF come from the germline V gene (reference sequence). This CDR3 is built from 14 residues. With 0 bases removed from V and 6 bases from J, the gap between germline ends came to 10 bases. The CDR3, as DNA: TGTGCCACCAGCAGAGATATCACTACCGATACGCAGTATTTT. This codes for CATSRDITTDTQYF.

The CDR3 sequence: CASRGTGNTEAFF. CDR3 coding DNA: TGTGCCAGCAGAGGGACGGGGAACACTGAAGCTTTCTTT. The chain is built from TRBV7-9 and TRBJ1-1; perhaps TRBD1 as D (5 bases). V was trimmed by 6 bases and J by 1 base, leaving 9 bases between them. The CDR3 loop spans 13 amino acids. Germline V lookup: CDR1 SEHNR, CDR2 FQNEAQ (reference sequence).

The genes are TRBV19 and TRBJ2-5; D unresolved. Germline CDR1 reads LNHDA; CDR2 reads SQIVND (reference sequence). The CDR3 runs to 14 residues. V lost 4 bases to trimming and J lost 5 bases, with 14 bases between them. The CDR3 spells CASSKPQLWETQYF. The CDR3, as DNA: TGTGCCAGTAGTAAACCCCAGCTGTGGGAGACCCAGTACTTC.

This clonotype was seen only a few times. V gene TRBV19 combines with J gene TRBJ2-1; 13 bases agree with TRBD2. J lost 4 bases, V lost 9 bases, and 9 bases had no gene match. CDR3 length: 16 residues. Germline CDR1 and CDR2: LNHDA and SQIVND (reference sequence). CDR3 in DNA: TGTGCCAGCGGGGGACTAGCGGGGCCATTTTACAATGAGCAGTTCTTC. This sequence encodes CASGGLAGPFYNEQFF.

The chain recombines TRBV24-1 with TRBJ2-7, with a tentative D call TRBD2 (5 bases). The CDR3 contains 11 residues. The germline V and J ends were trimmed by 5 bases and 6 bases, with 7 bases remaining between them. From germline, CDR1 is KGHDR and CDR2 SFDVKD. The DNA for the CDR3 is TGTGCCACCAGTGGAGGGTTCGAGCAGTACTTC. Its translation is CATSGGFEQYF.

V is TRBV14 and J is TRBJ2-5; the D is unclear. The germline gives CDR1 SGHDN, CDR2 FVKESK. The CDR3 runs to 11 residues. V was clipped by 2 bases and J by 6 bases, with 4 bases between them. In DNA, the CDR3 is TGTGCCAGCAGCCAATACCAGACCCAGTACTTC. As protein: CASSQYQTQYF. The full variable domain, rest sourced from reference TRBV14 and TRBJ2-5, is EAGVTQFPSHSVIEKGQTVTLRCDPISGHDNLYWYRRVMGKEIKFLLHFVKESKQDESGMPNNRFLAERTGGTYSTLKVQPAELEDSGVYFCASSQYQTQYFGPGTRLLVL.

In regard to this clonotype: Because it lacks the conserved phenylalanine or tryptophan at the end, this CDR3 is likely a read error. The rearrangement uses TRBV20-1 and TRBJ1-1; D not resolved. CDR3 length: 9 residues. In germline, CDR1 is DFQATT, CDR2 SNEGSKA (reference sequence). V lost 8 bases and J lost 3, with 4 bases in between. The CDR3 reads CSRDTEAFS. The CDR3 nucleotides are TGCAGTCGGGACACTGAAGCTTTCTCT.

DNA of the CDR3: TGTGCCAGCAGCCCATTAGCCTCTGGAAACACCATATATTTT. It encodes CASSPLASGNTIYF. V is TRBV7-6 and J is TRBJ1-3; D is undetermined. Trimming cost V 5 bases and J 0 bases, with 8 bases left between them. Germline V gene lookup returns CDR1 SGHVS and CDR2 FNYEAQ. The CDR3 is made up of 14 amino acids.

The chain recombines TRBV24-1 with TRBJ2-7; TRBD1 matches 11 bases. The germline V gene encodes CDR1 KGHDR and CDR2 SFDVKD. CDR3 length: 15 amino acids. With 3 bases clipped from V and 3 bases from J, the junction kept 3 bases outside the gene matches. Written as DNA, the CDR3 is TGTGCCACCAGTGATCCGGGGACAGGGGGCTACGAGCAGTACTTC. It translates to CATSDPGTGGYEQYF.

Here the CDR3 DNA reads TGTGCCAGCAGTGAATGGGAGACAGCAGCCTATAATTCACCCCTCCACTTT. Residues: CASSEWETAAYNSPLHF. This chain links TRBV25-1 with TRBJ1-6; possibly TRBD1 for D (5 bases). The CDR3 runs to 17 residues. Germline V gives CDR1 MGHDK, CDR2 SYGVNS. V was shortened by 1 base and J by 2 bases, with 12 bases between the two germline ends.

At least ten counts were recorded for this clonotype. The chain couples TRBV27 to TRBJ2-1, with TRBD2 matching 10 bases. J gave up 5 bases and V 6 bases, and 4 bases lay outside the gene matches. CDR3 length equals 14 residues. Germline lookup yields CDR1 MNHEY and CDR2 SMNVEV (reference sequence). CDR3: CASRVGLADNEQFF. The CDR3 region has the DNA TGTGCCAGCAGGGTCGGACTAGCGGACAATGAGCAGTTCTTC.

CDR3 region: CASSEAAALQETQYF. In DNA, the CDR3 is TGTGCCAGCAGTGAAGCAGCGGCACTCCAAGAGACCCAGTACTTC. The J gene is TRBJ2-5, the V gene TRBV2, with a possible D match to TRBD2 (5 bases). The germline CDR1 and CDR2 sequences are SNHLY and FYNNEI. Between the trimmed V and J ends, which lost 0 bases and 1 base, there was a span of 9 bases. CDR3 length: 15 residues.

The chain combines TRBV2 with TRBJ1-2; unclear D gene. Trimming pared 7 bases from V and 7 bases from J, leaving 10 bases between. Germline V gives CDR1 SNHLY, CDR2 FYNNEI. The CDR3 is 11 residues long. The CDR3 sequence is CASTEVLGYTF. The CDR3 DNA reads as TGTGCCAGCACCGAGGTTCTTGGCTACACCTTC.

On this clonotype: A much larger clone lies one base from this, so it may be a read error. The chain has TRBV5-1 and TRBJ2-7; TRBD1 agrees at 8 bases. The junction had 7 bases not matched to a gene; V was cut back by 4 bases and J by 4 bases. CDR1 and CDR2 (germline): SGHRS, YFSETQ. The CDR3 is 14 residues long. CDR3 coding DNA: TGCGCCAGCAGCCCGGACAGGGCCGCATACGAGCAGTACTTC. Translated, it gives CASSPDRAAYEQYF.